Below, 32 T cell receptor beta chains from the same sample are listed, as sequenced in a study of blood T cell repertoires in COVID-19. The table came from immunoSEQ multiplex PCR; TCRdb's copy has only in-frame clones and leaves some out. The sample lists around 30,000 clones, around 90% seen once, with roughly 19% in the top ten. The material sequenced was peripheral blood. Receptors originate from a man at least 80 years old with acute or convalescent COVID-19.

This rearrangement joins TRBV15 to TRBJ2-1; 7 nucleotides line up with TRBD1. V was pared by 7 bases and J by 5 bases, with 8 bases of the junction left unmatched. The CDR3 covers 14 residues. CDR1 is LNHNV, CDR2 YYDKDF, per germline (reference sequence). The CDR3 bases are TGTGCCACCAACCCGGACAGGTTAAACAATGAGCAGTTCTTC. As protein: CATNPDRLNNEQFF.

The chain carries TRBV5-1 and TRBJ2-7; TRBD2 matches 8 bases. In germline, CDR1 is SGHRS, CDR2 YFSETQ. The CDR3 contains 15 residues. The V gene end was trimmed by 4 bases and the J gene end by 1 base; junction bases not matched to a gene: 7. CDR3 nucleotides: TGCGCCAGCAGCATCAATAGCGGGGTGTCCTACGAGCAGTACTTC. This encodes CASSINSGVSYEQYF.

The rearrangement links TRBV18 to TRBJ1-2; 10 bases line up with TRBD1. Germline trimming cut 4 bases from V and 2 bases from J; bases unmatched to any gene: 10. CDR3 length: 17 amino acids. CDR1 and CDR2 (germline): KGHSH, LQKENI. The CDR3: CASSQEIPGQGNYGYTF. In DNA, the CDR3 is TGTGCCAGCTCACAAGAGATTCCGGGACAGGGGAACTATGGCTACACCTTC. Complete variable domain (other parts from reference TRBV18 and TRBJ1-2): NAGVMQNPRHLVRRRGQEARLRCSPMKGHSHVYWYRQLPEEGLKFMVYLQKENIIDESGMPKERFSAEFPKEGPSILRIQQVVRGDSAAYFCASSQEIPGQGNYGYTFGSGTRLTVV.

The chain recombines TRBV5-1 with TRBJ1-6, with D maybe TRBD1 (5 bases). Trimming stripped 0 bases from V and 9 bases from J, with 13 bases between. Germline V gene data show CDR1 as SGHRS and CDR2 as YFSETQ. The CDR3 consists of 15 residues. The CDR3, as DNA: TGCGCCAGCAGCTTGGATGGGACTAGAATTTCACCCCTCCACTTT. It encodes CASSLDGTRISPLHF.

The V gene is TRBV19, the J gene TRBJ1-2; 9 nucleotides agree with TRBD1. The ends lost 4 bases at V and 3 bases at J; junction bases unmatched: 18. The CDR3 consists of 19 residues. Germline CDR1 reads LNHDA; CDR2 reads SQIVND (reference sequence). The CDR3 sequence is CASSKPQASKDRGDYGYTF. The CDR3 coding sequence is TGTGCCAGTAGTAAACCCCAGGCCTCGAAGGACAGGGGAGACTATGGCTACACCTTC.

V usage is TRBV19 and J usage is TRBJ1-2, with TRBD1 matching 11 bases. The CDR3 is 13 residues long. V gave up 10 bases and J gave up 5 bases; unmatched junction bases: 6. Germline V gene lookup returns CDR1 LNHDA and CDR2 SQIVND (reference sequence). The CDR3 nucleotides read TGTGCCACCCGGGACAGGGGGAAGTATGGCTACACCTTC. Amino acid sequence: CATRDRGKYGYTF. The whole variable domain, filled in from reference TRBV19 and TRBJ1-2, reads DGGITQSPKYLFRKEGQNVTLSCEQNLNHDAMYWYRQDPGQGLRLIYYSQIVNDFQKGDIAEGYSVSREKKESFPLTVTSAQKNPTAFYLCATRDRGKYGYTFGSGTRLTVV.

This chain uses TRBV15 with TRBJ1-5; the D is unclear. Germline V gene lookup returns CDR1 LNHNV and CDR2 YYDKDF (reference sequence). V dropped 1 base and J dropped 0 bases, with 13 bases sitting between them. There are 17 residues in the CDR3. The CDR3 nucleotides read TGTGCCACCAGCAGAGCATTTTATACTTATAGCAATCAGCCCCAGCATTTT. Translated, it gives CATSRAFYTYSNQPQHF.

This clone appeared once. The V call is TRBV7-8, the J call TRBJ1-3; 7 nucleotides line up with TRBD1. The CDR3 is made up of 17 amino acids. Germline-derived CDR1 and CDR2 are SGHVS and FQNEAQ. Unmatched junction bases numbered 8, after V lost 3 bases and J lost 0 bases. The chain's CDR3 is CASSFEPTGTSGNTIYF. The CDR3 region has the DNA TGTGCCAGCAGCTTTGAACCGACAGGGACCTCTGGAAACACCATATATTTT.

V is TRBV19 and J is TRBJ2-5; TRBD2 might be the D (5 bases). The CDR3 sequence is 11 residues long. The germline CDR1 and CDR2 sequences are LNHDA and SQIVND (reference sequence). V lost 6 bases and J 7 bases, leaving 9 bases between the germline ends. The CDR3 protein is CASSEGGTQYF. CDR3 DNA: TGTGCCAGTAGCGAGGGCGGGACCCAGTACTTC.

CDR3 DNA: TGCGCCAGCAGCTCACAACAGGGGCCCTATGGCTACACCTTC. Protein product: CASSSQQGPYGYTF. The gene calls are TRBV5-1 and TRBJ1-2; 7 bases fit TRBD1. V trimming: 3 bases; J trimming: 4 bases; junction bases outside the gene matches: 6. The CDR3 has 14 amino acids. Germline values: CDR1 SGHRS, CDR2 YFSETQ.

The V gene is TRBV3-1 (or the pseudogene TRBV3-2), the J gene TRBJ1-1; 8 nucleotides agree with TRBD1. The junction had 4 bases not matched to a gene; V was cut back by 4 bases and J by 3 bases. The germline gives CDR1 LGHDT, CDR2 YNNKEL (reference sequence). The CDR3 is 14 residues long. CDR3 sequence reads: CASSRGTGHTEAFF. In DNA form, the CDR3 reads TGTGCCAGCAGCCGCGGGACAGGACACACTGAAGCTTTCTTT.

The V and J genes are TRBV9 and TRBJ2-5; TRBD2 matches 10 bases. V gave up 0 bases and J gave up 3 bases; unmatched junction bases: 5. The CDR3 runs 16 residues. CDR1 and CDR2 from the germline V gene are SGDLS and YYNGEE. The CDR3, as DNA: TGTGCCAGCAGCGTAGCTACTAGCGGGGTAAAAGAGACCCAGTACTTC. Translation gives CASSVATSGVKETQYF.

This chain links TRBV7-3 with TRBJ2-1; D might be TRBD1 (5 bases). Germline values: CDR1 SGHTA, CDR2 FQGTGA. V was shortened by 5 bases and J by 7 bases, with 24 bases between the two germline ends. The CDR3 is 17 residues long. The CDR3 DNA reads as TGTGCCAGCAGCCAATCCGAAGACAGTCCGGGCGCTAATGAGCAGTTCTTC. Translated, it gives CASSQSEDSPGANEQFF. Filled out from reference TRBV7-3 and TRBJ2-1, the complete variable domain reads GAGVSQTPSNKVTEKGKYVELRCDPISGHTALYWYRQSLGQGPEFLIYFQGTGAADDSGLPNDRFFAVRPEGSVSTLKIQRTERGDSAVYLCASSQSEDSPGANEQFFGPGTRLTVL.

The chain couples TRBV6-5 to TRBJ1-5; D ambiguous. Trimming left V 5 bases short and J 9 bases short, with 14 bases between. CDR1 and CDR2 (germline): MNHEY, SVGAGI. The length of the CDR3 is 13 residues. This chain's CDR3 is CASSTTLLRPQHF. The CDR3 nucleotides are TGTGCCAGCAGTACGACACTGCTAAGGCCCCAGCATTTT.

The rearrangement joins TRBV30 to TRBJ1-6; 7 bases agree with TRBD1. Germline V gene sequence: CDR1 GTSNPN, CDR2 SVGIG (reference sequence). The CDR3 is 15 amino acids. After removal of 5 bases from V and 7 bases from J, the junction contained 11 bases not matched to a gene. The CDR3: CAWARGSFRNSPLHF. CDR3 bases: TGTGCCTGGGCCAGGGGGTCGTTTCGGAATTCACCCCTCCACTTT.

J is TRBJ2-7 and V is TRBV5-1, with D perhaps matching TRBD1 (8 bases). The CDR3 is 18 residues long. V was clipped by 4 bases and J by 4 bases, with 27 bases between them. CDR1 is SGHRS and CDR2 is YFSETQ in the germline V gene. The CDR3 DNA reads TGCGCCAGCAGCCCCTACTCCGCCATCGACAGGGGAGGGTACGAGCAGTACTTC. This sequence encodes CASSPYSAIDRGGYEQYF.

The chain joins TRBV19 to TRBJ2-6; D is unresolved. This CDR3 spans 17 amino acids. V was clipped by 5 bases and J by 1 base, with 15 bases between them. The germline V gene has CDR1 LNHDA and CDR2 SQIVND (reference sequence). DNA for the CDR3: TGTGCCAGTAGTTCCAGGATATACCTTTCTGGGGCCAACGTCCTGACTTTC. It translates to CASSSRIYLSGANVLTF.

CDR3 loop: CASSYGTGATQYF. The CDR3 DNA reads TGTGCCAGCAGTTATGGGACAGGGGCGACGCAGTATTTT. The chain combines TRBV6-5 with TRBJ2-3; 10 bases line up with TRBD1. The CDR3 consists of 13 residues. V lost 3 bases and J lost 9; bases outside the gene matches: 3. Germline V gene data show CDR1 as MNHEY and CDR2 as SVGAGI.

The gene calls are TRBV6-5 and TRBJ2-7, with TRBD2 matching 8 bases. Germline CDR1 and CDR2: MNHEY and SVGAGI. V shed 4 bases and J 5 bases; nucleotides not matched to a gene: 1. This CDR3 is built from 12 residues. The DNA of the CDR3 is TGTGCCAGCAGTTCGGGACTAGACGAGCAGTACTTC. Amino acids: CASSSGLDEQYF.

V gene TRBV19 combines with J gene TRBJ1-2; perhaps TRBD1 as D (6 bases). Trimming shortened V by 6 bases and J by 2 bases, and 7 bases separated the two germline ends. This CDR3 contains 12 residues. Germline lookup yields CDR1 LNHDA and CDR2 SQIVND (reference sequence). The DNA for the CDR3 is TGTGCCAGTAGGACAGGAAACTATGGCTACACCTTC. It is translated as CASRTGNYGYTF.

This clone was observed a single time. The rearrangement links TRBV7-8 to TRBJ1-6, with 7 bases matching TRBD1. The CDR3 consists of 15 residues. The trim removed 5 bases at V and 7 bases at J, leaving 8 bases unmatched. CDR1 is SGHVS, CDR2 FQNEAQ, per germline. The CDR3 sequence: CASSLGAGGNSPLHF. CDR3 DNA sequence: TGTGCCAGCAGCCTAGGGGCAGGGGGGAATTCACCCCTCCACTTT. The variable domain in full, with the rest retrieved from reference TRBV7-8 and TRBJ1-6, is GAGVSQSPRYKVAKRGQDVALRCDPISGHVSLFWYQQALGQGPEFLTYFQNEAQLDKSGLPSDRFFAERPEGSVSTLKIQRTQQEDSAVYLCASSLGAGGNSPLHFGNGTRLTVT.

This clone showed up just a few times. The genes are TRBV27 and TRBJ2-1; 10 bases line up with TRBD2. The CDR3 is made up of 14 amino acids. Germline values: CDR1 MNHEY, CDR2 SMNVEV (reference sequence). With V trimmed by 3 bases and J by 4 bases, 0 bases remained unmatched. CDR3 in amino acids: CASSFSGGYNEQFF. In DNA form, the CDR3 reads TGTGCCAGCAGTTTTAGCGGGGGGTACAATGAGCAGTTCTTC.

This clone was counted between two and nine times. This chain links TRBV10-3 with TRBJ2-3; 9 positions match TRBD1. The CDR3 totals 14 residues. Germline CDR1 and CDR2: ENHRY and SYGVKD. V lost 7 bases to trimming and J lost 4 bases; unmatched junction nucleotides: 6. The CDR3 DNA sequence: TGTGCCATCACCACGACAGGGGGATCAGATACGCAGTATTTT. The encoded protein is CAITTTGGSDTQYF.

V usage is TRBV5-1 and J usage is TRBJ2-7; D possibly corresponds to TRBD1 (6 bases). Germline V CDR1 and CDR2: SGHRS, YFSETQ. This CDR3 region has 14 residues. Trimming took off 0 bases at V and 3 bases at J, with 10 bases between the two ends. Written as DNA, the CDR3 is TGCGCCAGCAGCTTGGGGGACACCCGCTACGAGCAGTACTTC. It translates to CASSLGDTRYEQYF. Together with reference TRBV5-1 and TRBJ2-7, the CDR3 gives the full variable domain: KAGVTQTPRYLIKTRGQQVTLSCSPISGHRSVSWYQQTPGQGLQFLFEYFSETQRNKGNFPGRFSGRQFSNSRSEMNVSTLELGDSALYLCASSLGDTRYEQYFGPGTRLTVT.

The chain carries TRBV10-1 and TRBJ2-3, with 11 bases fitting TRBD1. The V segment lost 1 base and the J segment 6 bases; nucleotides outside the gene matches: 6. The CDR3 covers 16 residues. Germline CDR1 reads WNHNN; CDR2 reads SYGVQD (reference sequence). The CDR3 DNA follows: TGCGCCAGCAGTGAGTTTGGACAGGGGGCCGCTGATACGCAGTATTTT. It specifies CASSEFGQGAADTQYF.

Only one count was recorded for this clone. This chain links TRBV11-2 with TRBJ1-1; D is unclear. Per germline, CDR1 SGHAT and CDR2 FQNNGV. The germline V and J ends were trimmed by 5 bases and 4 bases, with 17 bases remaining between them. This CDR3 contains 15 residues. The CDR3 DNA reads as TGTGCCAGCAGCCCACCGGGGTTCCAGAGCACTGAAGCTTTCTTT. Its translation: CASSPPGFQSTEAFF.

The chain couples TRBV7-9 to TRBJ2-1, with 8 bases lining up with TRBD2. This CDR3 is built from 15 residues. Germline lookup yields CDR1 SEHNR and CDR2 FQNEAQ (reference sequence). The trim removed 4 bases at V and 4 bases at J, leaving 6 bases unmatched. The CDR3 sequence: CASSSSGTSYNEQFF. In DNA form, the CDR3 reads TGTGCCAGCAGCTCCTCCGGGACTAGTTACAATGAGCAGTTCTTC.

The chain employs TRBV10-3 and TRBJ2-1; 8 bases match TRBD2. CDR1 is ENHRY, CDR2 SYGVKD, per germline. This CDR3 has 12 residues. V was clipped by 4 bases and J by 13 bases; unmatched bases: 6. Here the CDR3 reads CAISGSGGAQFF. CDR3 DNA: TGTGCCATCAGTGGAAGCGGGGGCGCTCAGTTCTTC.

J is TRBJ1-5 and V is TRBV2; D not resolved. The CDR3 loop spans 12 amino acids. CDR1 and CDR2 (germline): SNHLY, FYNNEI. V lost 7 bases and J lost 7, with 11 bases in between. CDR3 loop: CASTPGGQPQHF. The CDR3 DNA is TGTGCCAGCACCCCTGGCGGCCAGCCCCAGCATTTT.

Written as DNA, the CDR3 is TGTGCCAGCAGCCTCCACGGGACAGTATCCTACGAGCAGTACTTC. Amino acids: CASSLHGTVSYEQYF. This sequence joins TRBV7-2 and TRBJ2-7, with 7 bases identical to TRBD1. The CDR3 consists of 15 residues. V shed 5 bases, J shed 1 base, and the junction held 8 bases outside the gene matches. Germline-derived CDR1 and CDR2 are SGHTA and FQGNSA.

The chain employs TRBV30 and TRBJ1-6; TRBD1 matches at 7 bases. Germline-derived CDR1 and CDR2 are GTSNPN and SVGIG (reference sequence). J gave up 5 bases and V 7 bases, and 2 bases lay outside the gene matches. This CDR3 region has 12 residues. The CDR3: CASDRDNSPLHF. Written as DNA, the CDR3 is TGTGCCTCTGACAGGGATAATTCACCCCTCCACTTT.

The table lists this clone with a count of one. The V gene is TRBV19, the J gene TRBJ2-1, with 9 bases identical to TRBD1. The V segment lost 8 bases and the J segment 4 bases; nucleotides outside the gene matches: 6. In germline, CDR1 is LNHDA, CDR2 SQIVND (reference sequence). The CDR3 runs to 14 residues. The CDR3 DNA follows: TGTGCCAGTCGGGACAGGGACCTTTACAATGAGCAGTTCTTC. Residues: CASRDRDLYNEQFF.